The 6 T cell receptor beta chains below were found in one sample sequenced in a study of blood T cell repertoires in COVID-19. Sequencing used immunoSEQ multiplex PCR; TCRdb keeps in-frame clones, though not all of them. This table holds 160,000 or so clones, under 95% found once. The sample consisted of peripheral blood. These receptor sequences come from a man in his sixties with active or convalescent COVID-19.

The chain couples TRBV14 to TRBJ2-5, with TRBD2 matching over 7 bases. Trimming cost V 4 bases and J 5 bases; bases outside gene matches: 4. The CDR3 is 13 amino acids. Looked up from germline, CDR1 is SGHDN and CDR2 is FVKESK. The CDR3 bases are TGTGCCAGCAGCCGCTGGGGGGGGGAGACCCAGTACTTC. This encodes CASSRWGGETQYF. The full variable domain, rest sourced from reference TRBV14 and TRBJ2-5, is EAGVTQFPSHSVIEKGQTVTLRCDPISGHDNLYWYRRVMGKEIKFLLHFVKESKQDESGMPNNRFLAERTGGTYSTLKVQPAELEDSGVYFCASSRWGGETQYFGPGTRLLVL.

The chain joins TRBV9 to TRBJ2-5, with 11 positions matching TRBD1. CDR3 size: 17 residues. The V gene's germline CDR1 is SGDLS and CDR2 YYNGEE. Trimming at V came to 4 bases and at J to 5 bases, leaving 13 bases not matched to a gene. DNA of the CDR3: TGTGCCAGCAGCTTTACTGGCGGACAGGGGGCCCGGGAGACCCAGTACTTC. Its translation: CASSFTGGQGARETQYF.

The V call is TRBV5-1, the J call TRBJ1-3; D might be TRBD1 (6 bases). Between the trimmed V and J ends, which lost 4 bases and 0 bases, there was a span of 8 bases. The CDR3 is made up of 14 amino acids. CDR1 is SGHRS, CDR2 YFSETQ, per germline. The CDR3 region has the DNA TGCGCCAGCAGCCGGGACACCTCTGGAAACACCATATATTTT. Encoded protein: CASSRDTSGNTIYF.

The CDR3 spells CASSFTGEYGYTF. As DNA, the CDR3 is TGTGCCAGCAGTTTTACAGGGGAATATGGCTACACCTTC. This sequence joins TRBV12-3 or TRBV12-4 and TRBJ1-2, with 7 bases lining up with TRBD1. This CDR3 has 13 amino acids. V shed 3 bases, J shed 5 bases, and the junction held 3 bases outside the gene matches.

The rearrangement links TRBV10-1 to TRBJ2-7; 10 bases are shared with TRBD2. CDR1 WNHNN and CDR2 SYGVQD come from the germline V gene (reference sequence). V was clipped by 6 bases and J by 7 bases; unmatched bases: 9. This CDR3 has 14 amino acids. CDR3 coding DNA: TGCGCCAGCAGCTCCGGGACTAGCGCCTGGGAGCAGTACTTC. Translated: CASSSGTSAWEQYF.

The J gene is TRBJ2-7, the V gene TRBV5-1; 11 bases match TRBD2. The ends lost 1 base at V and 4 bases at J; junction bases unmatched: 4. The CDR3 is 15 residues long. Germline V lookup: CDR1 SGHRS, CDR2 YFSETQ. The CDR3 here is CASSLLAGGLYEQYF. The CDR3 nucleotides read TGCGCCAGCAGCTTGCTAGCGGGGGGCCTGTACGAGCAGTACTTC.